The rows below give T cell receptor beta chains drawn from one sample of a study of T cells in Graves' hyperthyroidism and ophthalmopathy. TCRdb re-called the multiplex PCR reads through MiXCR, storing one row per CDR3 protein. The sample contains hundreds of thousands of distinct CDR3 sequences, more than 12% of which appear only once. The sequenced sample consisted of blood. These receptor sequences come from a woman in her forties or fifties with Graves' ophthalmopathy. Both conserved end residues are part of each CDR3. Fields, in order: D gene, V gene, CDR3 length, J gene, clone size, CDR3 DNA, CDR3 protein. The D gene is left open where the match is weak. Size values are once, few and many counts, or a class for expanded clones, and some rows have none.

>.|TRBV12-3/TRBV12-4|14|TRBJ1-2|many
TGTGCCAGCAGTTTTGACAGGACATTGAGGGGCTACACCTTC
CASSFDRTLRGYTF
>.|TRBV28|14|TRBJ2-2|.
TGTGCCACCACTGTTTTATCGGGACCCGGGGAGCTGTTTTTT
CATTVLSGPGELFF
>.|TRBV4-3|16|TRBJ2-1|.
TGCGCCAGCAGCCAAGATGGGGCGCGCCTGAAACATGAGCAGTTCTTC
CASSQDGARLKHEQFF
>TRBD1|TRBV2|15|TRBJ2-1|many
TGTGCCAGCAGTACCACAGGGGGCACCTACAATGAGCAGTTCTTC
CASSTTGGTYNEQFF
>TRBD1|TRBV15|15|TRBJ2-7|many
TGTGCCACCAGCAGTGACTTGGACAGGGGGCGGGAGCAGTACTTC
CATSSDLDRGREQYF
>.|TRBV6-2/TRBV6-3|16|TRBJ1-5|many
TGTGCCAGCAGATCGGTATGGGGGAATGGCAATCAGCCCCAGCATTTT
CASRSVWGNGNQPQHF
>.|TRBV30|12|TRBJ1-2|many
TGTGCCTGGAGTCCGCTCCCCAATGGCTACACCTTC
CAWSPLPNGYTF
>.|TRBV12-3/TRBV12-4|13|TRBJ2-1|many
TGTGCCAGCTCCCCGACAGCCTACAATGAGCAGTTCTTC
CASSPTAYNEQFF
>.|TRBV20-1|13|TRBJ1-1|many
TGCAGTGCGGGGCTTGGACAGAACACTGAAGCTTTCTTT
CSAGLGQNTEAFF
>.|TRBV5-8|14|TRBJ1-5|many
TGTGCCAGCAGCTTCGGGTTGGCCAATCAGCCCCAGCATTTT
CASSFGLANQPQHF
>TRBD1|TRBV7-6|15|TRBJ1-2|many
TGTGCCAGCAGCTCGCTGACAGGGGCCAACTATGGCTACACCTTC
CASSSLTGANYGYTF
>TRBD2|TRBV4-1|16|TRBJ2-7|.
TGCGCCAGCAGCCAAGGGACTAGCGGGAGTTCCTACGAGCAGTACTTC
CASSQGTSGSSYEQYF
>.|TRBV11-1|13|TRBJ2-7|many
TGTGCCAGCAGCAGGGACTTAACCTACGAGCAGTACTTC
CASSRDLTYEQYF
>TRBD1|TRBV12-3/TRBV12-4|14|TRBJ1-6|many
TGTGCCAGCAGTGCGGGACAGGGGCTGTCACCCCTCCACTTT
CASSAGQGLSPLHF
>.|TRBV7-2|15|TRBJ2-7|many
TGTGCCAGCAGCCCCCCCGAAGGAGGAACCTACGAGCAGTACTTC
CASSPPEGGTYEQYF
>.|TRBV4-1|14|TRBJ2-5|few
TGCGCCAGCAGCTACGGACAGTCGGAGGAGACCCAGTACTTC
CASSYGQSEETQYF
>TRBD2|TRBV20-1|15|TRBJ2-3|many
TGCAGTGCTAGCGATATAGCGGGGGGCACAGATACGCAGTATTTT
CSASDIAGGTDTQYF
>.|TRBV18|18|TRBJ1-1|many
TGTGCCAGCTCACGCAATCGGGACAACGTTGGTCTGAACACTGAAGCTTTCTTT
CASSRNRDNVGLNTEAFF
>TRBD1|TRBV19|14|TRBJ1-2|many
TGTGCCAGTAGCTTCCCGGGACAGGGTTATGGCTACACCTTC
CASSFPGQGYGYTF
>.|TRBV27|13|TRBJ1-1|.
TGTGCCAGCAGTTTATCCATGAACACTGTAGCTTTCTTT
CASSLSMNTVAFF
>TRBD1|TRBV29-1|13|TRBJ1-1|.
TGCAGCGTTGAAGGGGACAGGTACACTGAAGCTTTCTTT
CSVEGDRYTEAFF
>TRBD1|TRBV6-1|18|TRBJ2-5|many
TGTGCCAGCAGTGCCGGGACAGGGCCTAGCGGAGGACAAGAGACCCAGTACTTC
CASSAGTGPSGGQETQYF
>.|TRBV30|13|TRBJ1-5|many
TGTGCCTGGAGTGACGGGGACCATGAGCCCCAGCATTTT
CAWSDGDHEPQHF
>.|TRBV6-1|14|TRBJ2-2|many
TGTGCCAGCAGTGAAGCGTTGGTCACCGGGGAGCTGTTTTTT
CASSEALVTGELFF
>.|TRBV9|15|TRBJ2-1|few
TGTGCCAGCAGCGTAGCCCAACAGACTAGTATTGAGCAGTTCTTC
CASSVAQQTSIEQFF
>.|TRBV28|14|TRBJ2-3|few
TGTGCCAGCAGTTTCGGGCTAGCGTCAGATACGCAGTGTTTT
CASSFGLASDTQCF
>.|TRBV2|17|TRBJ1-1|many
TGTGCCAGCAGTCGCTCAGGGTCGGGGACTCTGAACACTGAAGCTTTCTTT
CASSRSGSGTLNTEAFF